The present T cell receptor beta chain was sequenced within a study of OX40 agonist ivuxolimab in advanced cancers. Some clones are missing from TCRdb's copy, which holds only in-frame ones; the method was immunoSEQ multiplex PCR. The sample has about 140,000 clones, 85% to 95% seen once; the top ten hold more than 0.8%. Regarding this clone: What it recognizes is unknown.

Whole-study findings and limits: Dose levels from 0.1 to 3.0 mg/kg saw CD4+ and CD8+ blood T cells expand clonally by week 6.

The source was CD4+ or CD8+ T cells sorted from blood, collected in a trial of the OX40 agonist ivuxolimab. This TCR was recovered from an adult with an advanced solid tumor such as melanoma, head and neck, liver or kidney cancer.

CDR3 DNA: TGTGCCAGCAGCTCACACGGAGTATCTAACTATGGCTACACCTTC. Translated, it gives CASSSHGVSNYGYTF. This chain uses TRBV7-2 with TRBJ1-2; the D is unclear. The CDR3 spans 15 residues. The germline V gene has CDR1 SGHTA and CDR2 FQGNSA. V was cut by 4 bases and J by 0 bases, with 12 bases left in between.